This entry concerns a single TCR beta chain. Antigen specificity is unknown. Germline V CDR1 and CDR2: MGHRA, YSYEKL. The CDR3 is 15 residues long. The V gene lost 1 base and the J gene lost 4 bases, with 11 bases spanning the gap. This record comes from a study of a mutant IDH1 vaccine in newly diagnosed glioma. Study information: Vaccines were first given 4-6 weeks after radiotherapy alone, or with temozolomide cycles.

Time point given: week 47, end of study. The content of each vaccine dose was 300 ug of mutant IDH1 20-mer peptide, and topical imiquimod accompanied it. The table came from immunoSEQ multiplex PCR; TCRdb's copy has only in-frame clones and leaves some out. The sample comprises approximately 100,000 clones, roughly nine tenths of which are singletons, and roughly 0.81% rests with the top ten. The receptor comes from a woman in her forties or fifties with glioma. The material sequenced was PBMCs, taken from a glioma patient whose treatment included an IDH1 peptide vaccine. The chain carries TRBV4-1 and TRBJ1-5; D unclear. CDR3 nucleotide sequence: TGCGCCAGCAGCCAAGGGTTCACCGAGAATCAGCCCCAGCATTTT. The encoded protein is CASSQGFTENQPQHF.